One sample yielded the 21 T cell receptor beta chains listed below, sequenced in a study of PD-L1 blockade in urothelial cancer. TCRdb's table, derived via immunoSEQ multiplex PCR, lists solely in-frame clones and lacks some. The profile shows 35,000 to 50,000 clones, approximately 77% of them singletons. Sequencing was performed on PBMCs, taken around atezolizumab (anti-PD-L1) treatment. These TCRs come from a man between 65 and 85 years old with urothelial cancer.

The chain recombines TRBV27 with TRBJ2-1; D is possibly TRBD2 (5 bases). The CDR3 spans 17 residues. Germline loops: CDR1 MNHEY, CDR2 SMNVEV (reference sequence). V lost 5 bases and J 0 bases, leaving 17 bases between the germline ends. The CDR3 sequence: CASSTMDLFNSYNEQFF. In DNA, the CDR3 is TGTGCCAGCAGTACGATGGACTTGTTTAACTCCTACAATGAGCAGTTCTTC.

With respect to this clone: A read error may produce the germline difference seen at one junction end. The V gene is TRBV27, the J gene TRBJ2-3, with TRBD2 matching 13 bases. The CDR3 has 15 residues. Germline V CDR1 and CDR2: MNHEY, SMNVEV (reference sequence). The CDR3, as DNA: TGTGCCAGCAGCCCTTTTGACGGACTAGCGGGAGCAGGTAATTTT. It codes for CASSPFDGLAGAGNF.

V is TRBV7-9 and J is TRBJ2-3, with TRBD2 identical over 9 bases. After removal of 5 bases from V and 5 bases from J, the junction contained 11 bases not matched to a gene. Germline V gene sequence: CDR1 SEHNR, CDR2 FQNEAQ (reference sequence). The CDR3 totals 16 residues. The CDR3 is CASSLIAGAAIDTQYF. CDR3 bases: TGTGCCAGCAGCCTCATAGCGGGAGCAGCTATAGATACGCAGTATTTT.

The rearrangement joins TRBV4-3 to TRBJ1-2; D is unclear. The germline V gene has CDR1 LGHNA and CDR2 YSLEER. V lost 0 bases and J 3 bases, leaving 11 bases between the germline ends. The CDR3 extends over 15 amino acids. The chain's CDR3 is CASSQEVRSDYGYTF. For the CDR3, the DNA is TGCGCCAGCAGCCAAGAGGTGAGGTCTGACTATGGCTACACCTTC.

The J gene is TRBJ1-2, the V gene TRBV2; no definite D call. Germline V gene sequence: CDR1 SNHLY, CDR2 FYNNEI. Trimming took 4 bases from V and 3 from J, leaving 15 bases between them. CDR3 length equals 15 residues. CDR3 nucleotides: TGTGCCAGCAGTGGCGGGCAGAGGTATCACTATGGCTACACCTTC. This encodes CASSGGQRYHYGYTF.

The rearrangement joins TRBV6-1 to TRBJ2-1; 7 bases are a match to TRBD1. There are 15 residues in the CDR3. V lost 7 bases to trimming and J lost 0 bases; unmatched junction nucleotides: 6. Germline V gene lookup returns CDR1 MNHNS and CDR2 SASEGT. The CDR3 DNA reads TGTGCCAGCACCGAGGACAGGAGCTCCTACAATGAGCAGTTCTTC. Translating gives CASTEDRSSYNEQFF.

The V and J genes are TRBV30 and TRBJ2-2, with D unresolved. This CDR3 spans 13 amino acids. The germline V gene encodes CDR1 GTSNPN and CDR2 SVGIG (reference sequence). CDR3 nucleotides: TGTGCGGTAGATGAGGATTCAACCGGGGAGCTGTTTTTT. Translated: CAVDEDSTGELFF.

The CDR3 loop reads CASSQVHREETQYF. DNA for the CDR3: TGCGCCAGCAGCCAAGTACACAGGGAGGAGACCCAGTACTTC. The chain is built from TRBV4-3 and TRBJ2-5; D possibly corresponds to TRBD1 (6 bases). The CDR3 is made up of 14 amino acids. The germline V gene has CDR1 LGHNA and CDR2 YSLEER. V shed 1 base and J shed 5 bases, with 11 bases lying between them.

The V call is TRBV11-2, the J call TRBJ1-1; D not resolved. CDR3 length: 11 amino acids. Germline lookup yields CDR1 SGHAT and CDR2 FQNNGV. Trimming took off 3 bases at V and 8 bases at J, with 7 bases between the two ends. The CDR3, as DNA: TGTGCCAGCAGCTTCGGACTCGAAGCTTTCTTT. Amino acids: CASSFGLEAFF. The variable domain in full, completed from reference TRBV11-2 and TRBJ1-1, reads EAGVAQSPRYKIIEKRQSVAFWCNPISGHATLYWYQQILGQGPKLLIQFQNNGVVDDSQLPKDRFSAERLKGVDSTLKIQPAKLEDSAVYLCASSFGLEAFFGQGTRLTVV.

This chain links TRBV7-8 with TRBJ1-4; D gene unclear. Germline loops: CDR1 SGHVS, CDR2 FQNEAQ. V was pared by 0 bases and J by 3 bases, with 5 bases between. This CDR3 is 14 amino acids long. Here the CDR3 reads CASSLAQSNEKLFF. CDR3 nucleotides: TGTGCCAGCAGCTTAGCCCAGTCTAATGAAAAACTGTTTTTT.

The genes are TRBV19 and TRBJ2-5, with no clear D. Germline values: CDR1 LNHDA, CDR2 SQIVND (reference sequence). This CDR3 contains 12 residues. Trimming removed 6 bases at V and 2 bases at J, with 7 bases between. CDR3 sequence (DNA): TGTGCCAGTAGCCAAACTCAAGAGACCCAGTACTTC. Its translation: CASSQTQETQYF. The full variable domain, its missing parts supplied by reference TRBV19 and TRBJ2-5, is DGGITQSPKYLFRKEGQNVTLSCEQNLNHDAMYWYRQDPGQGLRLIYYSQIVNDFQKGDIAEGYSVSREKKESFPLTVTSAQKNPTAFYLCASSQTQETQYFGPGTRLLVL.

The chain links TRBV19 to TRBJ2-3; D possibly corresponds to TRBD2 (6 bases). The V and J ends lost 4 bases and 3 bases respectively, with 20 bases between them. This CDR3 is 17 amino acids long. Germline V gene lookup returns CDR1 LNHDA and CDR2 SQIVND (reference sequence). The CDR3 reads CASSTRRVGVRTDTQYF. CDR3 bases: TGTGCCAGTAGTACTAGGAGGGTGGGAGTAAGGACAGATACGCAGTATTTT.

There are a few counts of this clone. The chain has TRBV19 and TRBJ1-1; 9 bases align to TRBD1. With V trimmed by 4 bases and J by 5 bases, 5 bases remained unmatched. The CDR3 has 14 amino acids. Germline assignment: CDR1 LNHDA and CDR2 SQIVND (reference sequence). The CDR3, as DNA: TGTGCCAGTAGTAGTCGACAGGGGGAAACTGAAGCTTTCTTT. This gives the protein CASSSRQGETEAFF. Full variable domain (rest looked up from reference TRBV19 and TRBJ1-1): DGGITQSPKYLFRKEGQNVTLSCEQNLNHDAMYWYRQDPGQGLRLIYYSQIVNDFQKGDIAEGYSVSREKKESFPLTVTSAQKNPTAFYLCASSSRQGETEAFFGQGTRLTVV.

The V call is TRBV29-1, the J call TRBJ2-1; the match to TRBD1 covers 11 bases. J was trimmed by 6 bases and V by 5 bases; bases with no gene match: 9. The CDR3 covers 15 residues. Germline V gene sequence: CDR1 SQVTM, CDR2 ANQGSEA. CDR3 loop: CSVFGPGQGVNEQFF. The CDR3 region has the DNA TGCAGCGTTTTTGGACCGGGACAGGGGGTCAATGAGCAGTTCTTC.

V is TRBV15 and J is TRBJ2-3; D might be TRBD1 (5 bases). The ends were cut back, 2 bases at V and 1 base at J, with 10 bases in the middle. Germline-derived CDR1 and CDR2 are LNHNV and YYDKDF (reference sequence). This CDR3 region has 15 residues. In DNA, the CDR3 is TGTGCCACCAGCAGACCAGGGATCGGCACAGATACGCAGTATTTT. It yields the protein CATSRPGIGTDTQYF.

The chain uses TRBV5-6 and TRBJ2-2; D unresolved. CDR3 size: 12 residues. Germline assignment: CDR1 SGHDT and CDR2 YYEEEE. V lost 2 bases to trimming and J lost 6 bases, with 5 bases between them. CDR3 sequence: CASSLQAGELFF. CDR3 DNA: TGTGCCAGCAGCTTACAAGCCGGGGAGCTGTTTTTT.

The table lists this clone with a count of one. In DNA form, the CDR3 reads TGTGCCAGCAGCTCCGGGACAGACAATCAGCCCCAGCATTTT. Translation: CASSSGTDNQPQHF. The chain joins TRBV5-8 to TRBJ1-5, with 7 bases aligning to TRBD1. CDR3 length equals 14 residues. Germline V lookup: CDR1 SGHTS, CDR2 YDEGEE. The V gene end was trimmed by 3 bases and the J gene end by 3 bases; junction bases not matched to a gene: 3.

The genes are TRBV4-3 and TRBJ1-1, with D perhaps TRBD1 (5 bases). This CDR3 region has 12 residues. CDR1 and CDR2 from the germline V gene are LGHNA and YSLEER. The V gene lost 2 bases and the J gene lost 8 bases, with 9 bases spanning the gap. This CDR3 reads CASSQYQGEAFF. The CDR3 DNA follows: TGCGCCAGCAGCCAATACCAGGGAGAAGCTTTCTTT.

In nucleotides, the CDR3 is TGTGCCATCAGTGCGCTAACAGGGGACTATGGCTACACCTTC. Protein: CAISALTGDYGYTF. The gene calls are TRBV10-3 and TRBJ1-2; 7 bases fit TRBD1. The CDR3 spans 14 residues. The germline V gene has CDR1 ENHRY and CDR2 SYGVKD. V trimming: 4 bases; J trimming: 3 bases; junction bases outside the gene matches: 5.

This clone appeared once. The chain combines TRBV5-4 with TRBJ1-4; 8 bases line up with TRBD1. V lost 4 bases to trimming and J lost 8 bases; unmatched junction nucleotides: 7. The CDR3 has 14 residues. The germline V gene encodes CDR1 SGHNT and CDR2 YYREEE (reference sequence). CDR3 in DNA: TGTGCCAGCAGCCAACAGGGGGTCGAAGAAAAACTGTTTTTT. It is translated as CASSQQGVEEKLFF.

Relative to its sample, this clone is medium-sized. CDR3 loop: CASTWGQVTEAFF. The DNA for the CDR3 is TGTGCCAGTACCTGGGGCCAGGTCACTGAAGCTTTCTTT. The chain links TRBV19 to TRBJ1-1, with D tentatively TRBD1 (5 bases). The V end lost 7 bases, the J end lost 4 bases, and 13 bases lay between the germline ends. The germline V gene has CDR1 LNHDA and CDR2 SQIVND (reference sequence). This CDR3 is built from 13 residues.